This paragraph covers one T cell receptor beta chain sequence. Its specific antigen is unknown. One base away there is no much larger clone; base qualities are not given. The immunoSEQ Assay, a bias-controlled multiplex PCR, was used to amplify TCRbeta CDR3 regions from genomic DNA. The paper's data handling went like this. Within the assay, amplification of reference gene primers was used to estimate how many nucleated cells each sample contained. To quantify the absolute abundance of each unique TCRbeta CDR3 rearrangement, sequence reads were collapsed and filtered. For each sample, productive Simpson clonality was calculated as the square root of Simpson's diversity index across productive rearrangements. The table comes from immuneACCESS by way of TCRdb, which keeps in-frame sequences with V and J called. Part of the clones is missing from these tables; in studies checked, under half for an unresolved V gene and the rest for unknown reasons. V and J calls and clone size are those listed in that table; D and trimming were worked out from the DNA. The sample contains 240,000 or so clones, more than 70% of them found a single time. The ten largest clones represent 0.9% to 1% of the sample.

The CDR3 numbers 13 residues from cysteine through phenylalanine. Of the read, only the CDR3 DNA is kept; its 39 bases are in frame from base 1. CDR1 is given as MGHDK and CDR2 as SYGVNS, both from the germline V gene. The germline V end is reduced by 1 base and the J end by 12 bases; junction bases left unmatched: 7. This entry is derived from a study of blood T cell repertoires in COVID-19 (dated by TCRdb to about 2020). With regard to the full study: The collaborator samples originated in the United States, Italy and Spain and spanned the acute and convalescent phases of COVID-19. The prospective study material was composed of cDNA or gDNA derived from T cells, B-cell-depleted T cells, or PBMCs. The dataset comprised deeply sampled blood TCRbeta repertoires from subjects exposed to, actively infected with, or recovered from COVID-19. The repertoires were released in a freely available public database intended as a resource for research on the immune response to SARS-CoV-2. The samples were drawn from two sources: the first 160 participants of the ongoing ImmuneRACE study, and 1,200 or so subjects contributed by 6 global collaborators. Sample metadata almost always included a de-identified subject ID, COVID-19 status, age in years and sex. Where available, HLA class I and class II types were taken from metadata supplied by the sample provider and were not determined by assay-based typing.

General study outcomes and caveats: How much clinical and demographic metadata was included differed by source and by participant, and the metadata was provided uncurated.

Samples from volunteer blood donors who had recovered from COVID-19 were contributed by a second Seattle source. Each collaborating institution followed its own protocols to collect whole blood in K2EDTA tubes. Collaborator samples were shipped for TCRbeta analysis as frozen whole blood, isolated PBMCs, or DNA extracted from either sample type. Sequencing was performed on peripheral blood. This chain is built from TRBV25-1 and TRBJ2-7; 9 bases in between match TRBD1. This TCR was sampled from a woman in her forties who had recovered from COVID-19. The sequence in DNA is TGTGCCAGCAGTGAATTGGGGACAGGGAGCCCGTACTTC. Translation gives CASSELGTGSPYF.